This T cell receptor beta chain is drawn from a study of control samples from healthy donors and cancer patients. Some clones are missing from TCRdb's copy, which holds only in-frame ones; the method was immunoSEQ multiplex PCR. This table has 150,000 to 200,000 clones, roughly nine tenths appearing once. The germline V gene has CDR1 KGHSH and CDR2 LQKENI. Trimming removed 6 bases at V and 0 bases at J, with 6 bases between. The CDR3 consists of 14 residues. Input material: blood. This TCR was recovered from a young woman in good health. The chain links TRBV18 to TRBJ2-6; D is uncertain. CDR3 loop: CASSETSGANVLTF. Written as DNA, the CDR3 is TGTGCCAGCTCGGAGACCTCTGGGGCCAACGTCCTGACTTTC.